The sequence of this TCR beta chain was determined in a study of cytomegalovirus exposure and HLA in healthy donors. Study-level points and caveats: The study found most TCR sequences rare, yet found some public TCRs in many donors. Reports credit the classifier with highly specific, highly sensitive diagnosis of cytomegalovirus status.

In regard to this clone: As yet, its antigen is unknown.

PCR was performed using 60 Vbeta and 13 Jbeta primers. As processed by the authors: Later analysis identified 80 million to 90 million unique TCR beta chains, 8.5 million to 13 million shared. This table comes from immunoSEQ multiplex PCR, and its TCRdb copy is limited to in-frame clones, with some not included. D and trimming come from the DNA, and the V and J calls and clone size come from that table. This table holds 100,000 to 150,000 clones, 75% to 80% found once. V was clipped by 5 bases and J by 7 bases; unmatched bases: 9. Germline assignment: CDR1 LGHNA and CDR2 YNFKEQ. CDR3 length: 15 amino acids.

The sample was PBMCs. The source is a middle-aged woman in good health and CMV-seronegative. The gene calls are TRBV4-2 and TRBJ2-2, with 8 bases aligning to TRBD2. The CDR3 bases are TGTGCCAGCAGCACGACGGGAGGGCCTAACGGGGAGCTGTTTTTT. It yields the protein CASSTTGGPNGELFF.